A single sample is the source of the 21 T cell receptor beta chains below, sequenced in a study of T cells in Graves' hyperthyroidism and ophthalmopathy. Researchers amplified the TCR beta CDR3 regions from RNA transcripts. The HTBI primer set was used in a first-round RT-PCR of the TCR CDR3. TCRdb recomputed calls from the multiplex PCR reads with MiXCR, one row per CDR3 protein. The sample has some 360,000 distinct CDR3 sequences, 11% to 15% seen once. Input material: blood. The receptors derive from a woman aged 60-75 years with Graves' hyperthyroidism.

In nucleotides, the CDR3 is TGTGCCACCAGCCCAGCGGGCTCCTACAATGAGCAGTTCTTC. It is translated as CATSPAGSYNEQFF. V and J are TRBV24-1 and TRBJ2-1, with D possibly being TRBD2 (6 bases). This CDR3 has 14 amino acids. CDR1 and CDR2 (germline): KGHDR, SFDVKD. V dropped 7 bases and J dropped 0 bases, with 9 bases sitting between them.

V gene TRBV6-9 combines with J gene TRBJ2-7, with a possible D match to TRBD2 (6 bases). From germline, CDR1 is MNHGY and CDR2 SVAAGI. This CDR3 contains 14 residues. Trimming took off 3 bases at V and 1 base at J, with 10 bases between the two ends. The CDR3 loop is CASSYAGSSYEQYF. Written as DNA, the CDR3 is TGTGCCAGCAGTTACGCGGGATCGTCCTACGAGCAGTACTTC.

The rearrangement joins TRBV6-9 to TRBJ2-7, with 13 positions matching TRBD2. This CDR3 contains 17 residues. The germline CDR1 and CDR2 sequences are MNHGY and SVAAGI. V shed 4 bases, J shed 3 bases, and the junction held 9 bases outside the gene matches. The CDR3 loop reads CASSSGLAGRFLYEQYF. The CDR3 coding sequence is TGTGCCAGCAGTTCGGGACTAGCGGGGCGGTTTCTCTACGAGCAGTACTTC.

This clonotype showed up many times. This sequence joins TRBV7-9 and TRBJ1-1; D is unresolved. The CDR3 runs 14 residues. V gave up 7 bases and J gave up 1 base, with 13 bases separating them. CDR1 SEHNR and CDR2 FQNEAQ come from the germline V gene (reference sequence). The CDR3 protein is CASNTPGGNTEAFF. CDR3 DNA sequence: TGTGCCAGCAATACACCGGGAGGGAACACTGAAGCTTTCTTT.

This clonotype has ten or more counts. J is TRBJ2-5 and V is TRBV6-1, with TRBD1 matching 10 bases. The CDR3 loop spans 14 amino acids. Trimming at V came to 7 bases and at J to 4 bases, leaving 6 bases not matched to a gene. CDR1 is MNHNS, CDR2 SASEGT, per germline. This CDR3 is CASTGTGEIETQYF. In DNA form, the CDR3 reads TGTGCCAGCACCGGGACAGGGGAAATAGAGACCCAGTACTTC.

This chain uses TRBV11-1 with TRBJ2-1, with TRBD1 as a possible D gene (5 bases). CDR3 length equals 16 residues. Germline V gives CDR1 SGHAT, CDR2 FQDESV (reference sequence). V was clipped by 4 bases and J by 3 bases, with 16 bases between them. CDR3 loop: CASSSQGVVHYNEQFF. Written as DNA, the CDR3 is TGTGCCAGCAGCTCCCAAGGGGTGGTCCACTACAATGAGCAGTTCTTC.

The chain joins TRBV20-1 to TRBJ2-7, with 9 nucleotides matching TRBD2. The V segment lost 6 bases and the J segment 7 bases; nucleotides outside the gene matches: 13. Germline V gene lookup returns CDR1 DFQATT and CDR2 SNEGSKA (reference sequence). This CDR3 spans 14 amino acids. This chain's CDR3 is CSALGAGGPWEQYF. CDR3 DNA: TGCAGTGCATTGGGGGCGGGAGGGCCGTGGGAGCAGTACTTC.

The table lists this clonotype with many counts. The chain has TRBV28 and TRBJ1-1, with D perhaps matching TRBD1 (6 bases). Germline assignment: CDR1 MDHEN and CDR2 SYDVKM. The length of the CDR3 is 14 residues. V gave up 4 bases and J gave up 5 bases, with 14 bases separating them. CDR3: CASSSQGRTTEAFF. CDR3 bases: TGTGCCAGCAGTTCTCAGGGGAGGACGACTGAAGCTTTCTTT.

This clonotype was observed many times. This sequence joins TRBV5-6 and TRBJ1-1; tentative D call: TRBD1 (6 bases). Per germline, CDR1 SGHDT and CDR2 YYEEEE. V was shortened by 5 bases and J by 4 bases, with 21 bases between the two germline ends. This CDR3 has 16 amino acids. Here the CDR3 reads CASRLMGGPGPTEAFF. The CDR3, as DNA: TGTGCCAGCAGACTGATGGGGGGGCCTGGGCCCACTGAAGCTTTCTTT.

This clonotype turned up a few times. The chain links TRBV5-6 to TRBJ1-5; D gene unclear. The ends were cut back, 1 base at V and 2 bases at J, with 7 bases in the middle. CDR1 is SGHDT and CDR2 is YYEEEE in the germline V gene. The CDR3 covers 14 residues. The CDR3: CASSLFDRNQPQHF. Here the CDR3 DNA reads TGTGCCAGCAGCTTGTTCGATCGCAATCAGCCCCAGCATTTT.

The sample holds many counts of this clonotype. The chain's CDR3 is CASSPPGGVDEAFF. The CDR3 coding sequence is TGTGCCAGCTCACCACCGGGGGGGGTCGATGAAGCTTTCTTT. The rearrangement links TRBV18 to TRBJ1-1; tentative D call: TRBD1 (5 bases). In germline, CDR1 is KGHSH, CDR2 LQKENI. The CDR3 spans 14 residues. V lost 0 bases and J 7 bases, leaving 12 bases between the germline ends.

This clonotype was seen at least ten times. CDR3 loop: CASSSHGGTEAFF. CDR3 coding DNA: TGTGCCAGCAGCTCCCATGGGGGGACTGAAGCTTTCTTT. The V call is TRBV9, the J call TRBJ1-1; D is possibly TRBD1 (5 bases). There are 13 residues in the CDR3. Trimming took off 4 bases at V and 5 bases at J, with 12 bases between the two ends. Germline CDR1 SGDLS, CDR2 YYNGEE.

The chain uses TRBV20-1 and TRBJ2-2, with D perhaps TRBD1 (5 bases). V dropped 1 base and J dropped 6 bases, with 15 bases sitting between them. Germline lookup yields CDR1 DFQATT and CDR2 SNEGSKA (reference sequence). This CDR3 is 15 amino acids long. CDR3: CSARVPRAPAGELFF. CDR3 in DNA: TGCAGTGCTAGAGTCCCCAGGGCCCCGGCCGGGGAGCTGTTTTTT.

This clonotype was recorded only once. The CDR3 DNA reads TGTGCCTCACAATCGGACCAGGGCTACACCTTC. Translating it yields CASQSDQGYTF. The genes are TRBV30 and TRBJ1-2; no clear D. Trimming shortened V by 7 bases and J by 8 bases, and 14 bases separated the two germline ends. This CDR3 region has 11 residues. Germline V gene lookup returns CDR1 GTSNPN and CDR2 SVGIG (reference sequence).

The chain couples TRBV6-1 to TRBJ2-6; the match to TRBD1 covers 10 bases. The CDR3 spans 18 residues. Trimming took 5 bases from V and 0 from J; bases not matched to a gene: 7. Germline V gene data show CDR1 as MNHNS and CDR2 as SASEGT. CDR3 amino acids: CASSPRDRGFSGANVLTF. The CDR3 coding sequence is TGTGCCAGCAGTCCCCGGGACAGGGGCTTCTCTGGGGCCAACGTCCTGACTTTC.

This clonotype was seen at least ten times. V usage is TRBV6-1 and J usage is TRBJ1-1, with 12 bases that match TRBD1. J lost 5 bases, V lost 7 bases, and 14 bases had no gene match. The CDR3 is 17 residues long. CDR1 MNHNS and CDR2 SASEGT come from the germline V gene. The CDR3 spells CASTLFLGTGGETEAFF. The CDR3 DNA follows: TGTGCCAGCACCCTCTTCCTGGGGACAGGGGGCGAGACTGAAGCTTTCTTT.

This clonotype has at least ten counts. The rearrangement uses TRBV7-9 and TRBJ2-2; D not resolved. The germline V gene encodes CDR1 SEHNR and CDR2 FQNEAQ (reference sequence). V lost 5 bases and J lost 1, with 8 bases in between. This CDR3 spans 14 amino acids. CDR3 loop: CASSPELNTGELFF. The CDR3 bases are TGTGCCAGCAGCCCGGAACTGAACACCGGGGAGCTGTTTTTT.

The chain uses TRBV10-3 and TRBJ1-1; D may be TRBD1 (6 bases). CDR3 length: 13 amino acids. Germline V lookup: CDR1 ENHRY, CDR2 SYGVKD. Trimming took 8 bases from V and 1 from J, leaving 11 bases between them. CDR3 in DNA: TGTGCCATCGGGGGCGGGGGGAACACTGAAGCTTTCTTT. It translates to CAIGGGGNTEAFF.

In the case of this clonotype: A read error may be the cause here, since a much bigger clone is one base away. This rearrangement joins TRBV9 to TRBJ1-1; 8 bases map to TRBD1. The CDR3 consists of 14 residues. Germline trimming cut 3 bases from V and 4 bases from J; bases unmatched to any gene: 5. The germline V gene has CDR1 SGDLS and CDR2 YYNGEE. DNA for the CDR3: TGTGCCAGCAGCGGACAGGGGAGGGCCACTGAAGCTTTCTTT. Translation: CASSGQGRATEAFF.

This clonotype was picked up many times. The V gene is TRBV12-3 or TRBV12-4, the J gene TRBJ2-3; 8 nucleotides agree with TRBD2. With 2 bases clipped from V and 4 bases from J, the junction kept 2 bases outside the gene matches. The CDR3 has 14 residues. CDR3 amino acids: CASSLLAGSDTQYF. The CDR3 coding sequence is TGTGCCAGCAGTTTACTAGCGGGCTCAGATACGCAGTATTTT.

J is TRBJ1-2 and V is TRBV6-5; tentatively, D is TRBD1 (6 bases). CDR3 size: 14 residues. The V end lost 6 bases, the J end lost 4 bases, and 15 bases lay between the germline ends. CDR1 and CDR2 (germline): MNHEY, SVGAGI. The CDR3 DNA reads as TGTGCCAGCAGCTTACGACAGGCGGGCTATGGCTACACCTTC. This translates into CASSLRQAGYGYTF.